This is a list of T cell receptor beta chains from one sample in a study of T-cell reconstitution after alpha-beta-depleted transplantation in children. Using its own MiXCR run on the PCR reads, TCRdb lists one record per CDR3 protein. The sample lists 480,000 or so distinct CDR3 sequences, under 12% occurring once. Here the sequenced sample was PBMCs, taken before TCRalphabeta/CD19-depleted stem cell transplant. The receptor source for this set is a child aged 2 to 9 with inherited bone marrow failure, due to receive a stem cell transplant. The CDR3 runs from the conserved cysteine through the conserved F or W. The D gene is left open where the match is weak. Clone sizes are given selectively: once, few, many, or a class where the clone is expanded.

abundance: many; v_gene: TRBV12-3/TRBV12-4; d_gene: TRBD2; j_gene: TRBJ2-1; CDR3nt: TGTGCCAGCAGTTTAACGCTCCGCGGGAGCCACAATGAGCAGTTCTTC; CDR3aa: CASSLTLRGSHNEQFF
abundance: -; v_gene: TRBV11-2; d_gene: TRBD2; j_gene: TRBJ2-1; CDR3nt: TGTGCCAGCAGCCCAAGGAGGGGACTAGCGGGTATTTCGTCCTACAATGAGCAGTTCTTC; CDR3aa: CASSPRRGLAGISSYNEQFF
abundance: many; v_gene: TRBV14; d_gene: -; j_gene: TRBJ2-7; CDR3nt: TGTGCCAGCAGCCATCTGAGGGGTCGGGAGCAGTACTTC; CDR3aa: CASSHLRGREQYF
abundance: -; v_gene: TRBV10-3; d_gene: -; j_gene: TRBJ2-1; CDR3nt: TGTGCCACCACAGACAGGAGCTCCTACAATGAGCAGTTCTTC; CDR3aa: CATTDRSSYNEQFF
abundance: many; v_gene: TRBV20-1; d_gene: -; j_gene: TRBJ2-1; CDR3nt: TGCAGTGCTAGAGAGGCGAGTACCAATGAGCAGTTCTTC; CDR3aa: CSAREASTNEQFF
abundance: -; v_gene: TRBV2; d_gene: TRBD1; j_gene: TRBJ2-1; CDR3nt: TGTGCCAGCAGTGCGAGACAGGGGCCCTACAATGAGCAGTTCTTC; CDR3aa: CASSARQGPYNEQFF
abundance: few; v_gene: TRBV7-9; d_gene: -; j_gene: TRBJ1-4; CDR3nt: TGTGCCAGCAGCCTACAGGGATTTAGTGAAAAACTGTTTTTT; CDR3aa: CASSLQGFSEKLFF
abundance: many; v_gene: TRBV15; d_gene: -; j_gene: TRBJ2-1; CDR3nt: TGTGCCACCAGCAGCCGGGACTTCTCCTACAATGAGCAGTTCTTC; CDR3aa: CATSSRDFSYNEQFF
abundance: many; v_gene: TRBV12-3/TRBV12-4; d_gene: -; j_gene: TRBJ2-1; CDR3nt: TGTGCCAGCAGTTTAGCGCAGGGGATTTACAATGAGCAGTTCTTC; CDR3aa: CASSLAQGIYNEQFF
abundance: many; v_gene: TRBV11-2; d_gene: -; j_gene: TRBJ2-1; CDR3nt: TGTGCCAGCAGTCCTTCCGGCCCGTACAATGAGCAGTTCTTC; CDR3aa: CASSPSGPYNEQFF
abundance: few; v_gene: TRBV20-1; d_gene: TRBD2; j_gene: TRBJ2-7; CDR3nt: TGCAGTGCTAGAACCCCCGGTGGGGGGGACCCCTACGAGCAGTACTTC; CDR3aa: CSARTPGGGDPYEQYF
abundance: many; v_gene: TRBV29-1; d_gene: -; j_gene: TRBJ2-7; CDR3nt: TGCAGCGTTGGCGGGGGCGGGAGAGGCGACGAGCAGTACTTC; CDR3aa: CSVGGGGRGDEQYF
abundance: -; v_gene: TRBV5-4; d_gene: -; j_gene: TRBJ1-1; CDR3nt: TGTGTTTCGACCGGTTTCTGGGGGGGGAAAACTGAAGCTTTCTTT; CDR3aa: CVSTGFWGGKTEAFF
abundance: many; v_gene: TRBV24-1; d_gene: -; j_gene: TRBJ2-1; CDR3nt: TGTGCCACCAGTGATTTGGGGACAAATAGCCCTAATGAGCAGTTCTTC; CDR3aa: CATSDLGTNSPNEQFF
abundance: many; v_gene: TRBV6-4; d_gene: -; j_gene: TRBJ1-5; CDR3nt: TGTGCCAGCAGTGACTCCCCTCCGTCGCGACAGCCCCAGCATTTT; CDR3aa: CASSDSPPSRQPQHF
abundance: many; v_gene: TRBV20-1; d_gene: -; j_gene: TRBJ2-7; CDR3nt: TGCAGTGCTAGTCACCCCGGACTCCAACGCTCCTACGAGCAGTACTTC; CDR3aa: CSASHPGLQRSYEQYF
abundance: many; v_gene: TRBV6-2/TRBV6-3; d_gene: TRBD1; j_gene: TRBJ2-7; CDR3nt: TGTGCCAGCAGTTACCGGGACAGGGCGCAGTACTTC; CDR3aa: CASSYRDRAQYF
abundance: many; v_gene: TRBV29-1; d_gene: -; j_gene: TRBJ2-7; CDR3nt: TGCAGCGTTGAGGAGACAGCAACCTACGAGCAGTACTTC; CDR3aa: CSVEETATYEQYF
abundance: few; v_gene: TRBV7-2; d_gene: -; j_gene: TRBJ1-3; CDR3nt: TGTGCCAGCAGCTTATGGGCCATCTCTGGAAACACCATATATTTT; CDR3aa: CASSLWAISGNTIYF
abundance: many; v_gene: TRBV9; d_gene: -; j_gene: TRBJ2-1; CDR3nt: TGTGCCAGCAGCGTAGGGGCGGGGACCTACAATGAGCAGTTCTTC; CDR3aa: CASSVGAGTYNEQFF
abundance: many; v_gene: TRBV29-1; d_gene: TRBD1; j_gene: TRBJ2-5; CDR3nt: TGCAGCGCCGAGAGGGGGCCGGGGGAGACCCAGTACTTC; CDR3aa: CSAERGPGETQYF
abundance: -; v_gene: TRBV19; d_gene: -; j_gene: TRBJ1-2; CDR3nt: TGTGCCAGTAGTATCGGCACAGGGATCGCCGGCTATGGCTACACCTTC; CDR3aa: CASSIGTGIAGYGYTF